A single sample gave rise to the 7 T cell receptor beta chains below, sequenced in a study of beta chain features in type 1 diabetes. Reverse transcribing all isolated RNA meant expressed TCRB transcripts were sequenced. This table comes from immunoSEQ multiplex PCR, and its TCRdb copy is limited to in-frame clones, with some not included. The sample gives 310,000 or so clones, approximately 10% of which show up once; 0.015% is in the top ten. Sequencing input: naive CD4+ T cells from blood. These receptors came from a woman aged 30 to 39 in good health.

The V and J genes are TRBV7-8 and TRBJ2-7; 10 bases agree with TRBD1. In germline, CDR1 is SGHVS, CDR2 FQNEAQ. After removal of 4 bases from V and 4 bases from J, the junction contained 7 bases not matched to a gene. The CDR3 is 15 residues long. CDR3: CASSSPAGQGYEQYF. CDR3 DNA: TGTGCCAGCAGCTCACCTGCGGGACAGGGGTACGAGCAGTACTTC.

This clone was seen more than once but under ten times. The chain couples TRBV30 to TRBJ2-5, with unresolved D. V lost 2 bases and J 5 bases, leaving 12 bases between the germline ends. The CDR3 runs to 13 residues. Germline-derived CDR1 and CDR2 are GTSNPN and SVGIG (reference sequence). CDR3 sequence (DNA): TGTGCCTGGAGTACTTGGGCAAAGGAGACCCAGTACTTC. As protein: CAWSTWAKETQYF.

The J gene is TRBJ1-2, the V gene TRBV4-3, with D possibly being TRBD1 (5 bases). V was trimmed by 0 bases and J by 4 bases, leaving 9 bases between them. The CDR3 has 14 amino acids. Per germline, CDR1 LGHNA and CDR2 YSLEER. The CDR3 nucleotides are TGCGCCAGCAGCCAAGATATGGACACCTATGGCTACACCTTC. Encoded protein: CASSQDMDTYGYTF.

This clone turned up a few times. The gene calls are TRBV28 and TRBJ2-4, with D maybe TRBD2 (5 bases). CDR1 is MDHEN, CDR2 SYDVKM, per germline. The CDR3 sequence is 15 residues long. Trimming took 1 base from V and 6 from J, leaving 13 bases between them. CDR3 region: CASSLFGVTRNIQYF. For the CDR3, the DNA is TGTGCCAGCAGTTTATTCGGGGTCACACGAAACATTCAGTACTTC.

The sample holds a few counts of this clone. The chain is built from TRBV4-2 and TRBJ2-2; D remains unclear. The ends were cut back, 0 bases at V and 8 bases at J, with 7 bases in the middle. In germline, CDR1 is LGHNA, CDR2 YNFKEQ. The CDR3 sequence is 13 residues long. CDR3 DNA: TGTGCCAGCAGCCAAGATGAGGCTGGGGAGCTGTTTTTT. It yields the protein CASSQDEAGELFF.

The chain uses TRBV18 and TRBJ2-7, with 10 positions matching TRBD1. V trimming: 2 bases; J trimming: 7 bases; junction bases outside the gene matches: 8. Germline assignment: CDR1 KGHSH and CDR2 LQKENI. CDR3 length: 15 amino acids. CDR3 nucleotide sequence: TGTGCCAGCTCACCAGCCGGGACAGGGGCCCGGGAGCAGTACTTC. It codes for CASSPAGTGAREQYF.

The genes are TRBV28 and TRBJ1-1, with a tentative D call TRBD1 (5 bases). Looked up from germline, CDR1 is MDHEN and CDR2 is SYDVKM. CDR3 length: 16 amino acids. V lost 1 base to trimming and J lost 2 bases, with 14 bases between them. The CDR3 region has the DNA TGTGCCAGCAGTTTATTGACGGGGGTGGGTAACACTGAAGCTTTCTTT. Protein product: CASSLLTGVGNTEAFF.